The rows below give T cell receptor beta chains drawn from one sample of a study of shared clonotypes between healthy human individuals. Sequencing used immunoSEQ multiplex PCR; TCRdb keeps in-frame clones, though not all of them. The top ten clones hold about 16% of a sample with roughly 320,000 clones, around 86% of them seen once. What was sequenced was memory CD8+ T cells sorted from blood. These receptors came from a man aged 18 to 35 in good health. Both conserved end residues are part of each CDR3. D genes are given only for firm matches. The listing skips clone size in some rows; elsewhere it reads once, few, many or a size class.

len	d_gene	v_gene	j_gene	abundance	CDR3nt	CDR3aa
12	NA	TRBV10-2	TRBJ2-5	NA	TGCGCCAGCAGTGGGGCTGAAGAGACCCAGTACTTC	CASSGAEETQYF
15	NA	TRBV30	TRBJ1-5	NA	TGTGCCTGGAGTGTTGGGGGGGCTAGCAATCAGCCCCAGCATTTT	CAWSVGGASNQPQHF
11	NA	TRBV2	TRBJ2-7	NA	TGTGCCAGTACTCCCTTCTACGAGCAGTACTTC	CASTPFYEQYF
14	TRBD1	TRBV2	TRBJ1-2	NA	TGTGCCAGCAGTGCCATGGACAGGGGCTATGGCTACACCTTC	CASSAMDRGYGYTF
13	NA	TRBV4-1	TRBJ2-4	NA	TGCGCCAGCAGCCAAGAGCACGAAAACATTCAGTACTTC	CASSQEHENIQYF
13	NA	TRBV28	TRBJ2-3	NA	TGTGCCAGCAGTTTACTGAGCACAGATACGCAGTATTTT	CASSLLSTDTQYF
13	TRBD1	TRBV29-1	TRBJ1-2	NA	TGCAGCGGGGGGACAGGGAGTTTGCATGGCTACACCTTC	CSGGTGSLHGYTF
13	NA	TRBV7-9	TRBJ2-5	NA	TGTGCCAGCAGCTTAGGTAGAGCAGGGACCCAGTACTTC	CASSLGRAGTQYF
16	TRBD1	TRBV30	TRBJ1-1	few	TGTGCCTGGAGTGTACTGGACAGGGGGATGAACACTGAAGCTTTCTTT	CAWSVLDRGMNTEAFF
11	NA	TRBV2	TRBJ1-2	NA	TGTGCCAGCAGTGAGGTCGGGGGCTACACCTTC	CASSEVGGYTF
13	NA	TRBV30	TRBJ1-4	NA	TGTGCCTGGAGTGTCGTGGGATATGAAAAACTGTTTTTT	CAWSVVGYEKLFF
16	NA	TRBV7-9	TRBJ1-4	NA	TGTGCCAGCAGCGCCGGGACCGCGTTCAAAAGCGAAAAACTGTTTTTT	CASSAGTAFKSEKLFF
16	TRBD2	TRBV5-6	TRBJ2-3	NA	TGTGCCAGCAGCTTGCTTCCGGGAGGGGGGACAGATACGCAGTATTTT	CASSLLPGGGTDTQYF
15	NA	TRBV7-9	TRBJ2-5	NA	TGTGCCAGCAGCTTGGTACGGGGGGCCCAAGAGACCCAGTACTTC	CASSLVRGAQETQYF
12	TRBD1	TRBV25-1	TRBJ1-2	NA	TGTGCCAGCATTTTCCCAGGGGGGGGCTACACCTTC	CASIFPGGGYTF
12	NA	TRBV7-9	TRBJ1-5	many	TGTGCCAGCAGCTTAGGGACGCAGCCCCAGCATTTT	CASSLGTQPQHF
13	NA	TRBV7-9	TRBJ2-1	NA	TGTGTGGAGTCTACACTTCCCTACAATGAGCAGTTCTTC	CVESTLPYNEQFF
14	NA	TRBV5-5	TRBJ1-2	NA	TGTGCCAGCAGCGGGATCGGGGACCGGGATGGCTACACCTTC	CASSGIGDRDGYTF
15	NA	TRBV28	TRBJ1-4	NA	TGTGCCAGCAGTCTCCCTGATGCAACTAATGAAAAACTGTTTTTT	CASSLPDATNEKLFF
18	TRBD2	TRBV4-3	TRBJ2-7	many	TGCGCCAGCAGCCAATGGACCGGGACTAGCGGGCCCCCCTACGAGCAGTACTTC	CASSQWTGTSGPPYEQYF
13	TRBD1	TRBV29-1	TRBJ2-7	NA	TGCAGCGGGACGGGACAGGGATCCTCCGAGCAGTACTTC	CSGTGQGSSEQYF
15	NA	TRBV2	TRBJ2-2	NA	TGTGCCAGCAACCCGGGACGTCCGAACACCGGGGAGCTGTTTTTT	CASNPGRPNTGELFF
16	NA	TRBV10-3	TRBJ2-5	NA	TGTGCCATCAGTGAGTCGCCTAGCTCGCTCGTAGAGACCCAGTACTTC	CAISESPSSLVETQYF
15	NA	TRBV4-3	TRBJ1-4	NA	TGCGCCAGCAGCCAAGATGTCGCAAGCTATGAAAAACTGTTTTTT	CASSQDVASYEKLFF
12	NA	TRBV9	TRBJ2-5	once	TGTGCCAGCAGCGCTGATCAAGAGACCCAGTACTTC	CASSADQETQYF
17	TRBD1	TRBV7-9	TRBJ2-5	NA	TGTGCCGGGTCAGGACAGGGGAAAAACCACTACCAAGAGACCCAGTACTTC	CAGSGQGKNHYQETQYF
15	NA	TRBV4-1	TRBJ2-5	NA	TGCGCCAGCAGCCACGGACGGACTACACAAGAGACCCAGTACTTC	CASSHGRTTQETQYF
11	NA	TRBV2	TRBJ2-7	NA	TGTGCCAGCAAAAAGGTATACGAGCAGTACTTC	CASKKVYEQYF
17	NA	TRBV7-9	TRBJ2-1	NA	TGTGCCAGCAGCCTCCCGGCGGGGACCCGAGCGAGCAATGAGCAGTTCTTC	CASSLPAGTRASNEQFF
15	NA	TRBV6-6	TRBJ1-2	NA	TGTGCCAGCAGTTACCCGCGCAGGCGAAACTATGGCTACACCTTC	CASSYPRRRNYGYTF
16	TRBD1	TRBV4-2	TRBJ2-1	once	TGTGCCAGCAGCCCCTGGACAGGGGGCCTATACAATGAGCAGTTCTTC	CASSPWTGGLYNEQFF
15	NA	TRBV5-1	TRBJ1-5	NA	TGCGCCAGCAGCCGAGGACGTTTTAGCAATCAGCCCCAGCATTTT	CASSRGRFSNQPQHF
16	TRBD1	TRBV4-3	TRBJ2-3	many	TGCGCCAGCAGCCAAGATCAGGGACAGGGGTCAGATACGCAGTATTTT	CASSQDQGQGSDTQYF